These 28 T cell receptor beta chains were all obtained from the same sample, sequenced in a study of T-cell reconstitution after alpha-beta-depleted transplantation in children. Preparation of the TCRbeta library was carried out with unique molecular identifiers. MiXCR was run by TCRdb on the PCR reads, yielding one entry per CDR3 protein. The table lists fewer than 450,000 distinct CDR3 sequences, about a sixth of them singletons. The source material was PBMCs, mostly from graft donor cells, sampled 360 days after TCRalphabeta/CD19-depleted stem cell transplant. The source of these receptors is a male patient aged 2-15 years who had a stem cell transplant for acute lymphoblastic leukemia, so the T cells may come from the graft donor.

The chain couples TRBV12-3 or TRBV12-4 to TRBJ2-2; D possibly corresponds to TRBD1 (5 bases). Trimming removed 4 bases from V and 1 base from J, with 13 bases in between. The CDR3 loop spans 16 amino acids. The CDR3 here is CASSWGQGWNTGELFF. In DNA, the CDR3 is TGTGCCAGCAGTTGGGGTCAGGGATGGAACACCGGGGAGCTGTTTTTT.

To note about this clonotype: Sequence at one end of the junction differs from germline and may be a read error. This chain links TRBV7-7 with TRBJ1-1; no definite D call. The CDR3 length is 13 residues. CDR1 is SSHAT and CDR2 is FNYEAQ in the germline V gene (reference sequence). DNA for the CDR3: TGTGCTAGCAGCTCCTCAACATCCGCTGAAGCTTTCTTT. The encoded protein is CASSSSTSAEAFF.

This clonotype was counted only a few times. The chain is built from TRBV9 and TRBJ1-6, with TRBD1 as a possible D gene (6 bases). Germline CDR1 and CDR2: SGDLS and YYNGEE. The CDR3 spans 15 residues. V was cut by 0 bases and J by 9 bases, with 13 bases left in between. The CDR3 nucleotides read TGTGCCAGCAGCGTAGCGCCAGGGGCTGGTTCACCCCTCCACTTT. Translated: CASSVAPGAGSPLHF.

This clonotype was observed a few times. This chain uses TRBV5-1 with TRBJ2-7; 11 bases match TRBD1. Germline CDR1 SGHRS, CDR2 YFSETQ. There are 14 residues in the CDR3. Unmatched junction bases numbered 3, after V lost 3 bases and J lost 4 bases. The CDR3 bases are TGCGCCAGCAGCTGGGACAGGGGGGATTACGAGCAGTACTTC. Its protein is CASSWDRGDYEQYF.

The V call is TRBV6-5, the J call TRBJ1-4, with a possible D match to TRBD1 (6 bases). The germline V and J ends were trimmed by 0 bases and 8 bases, with 22 bases remaining between them. The CDR3 loop spans 18 amino acids. Germline V lookup: CDR1 MNHEY, CDR2 SVGAGI. The CDR3 DNA is TGTGCCAGCAGTTACTCCCTCGGTCCGGGGGGCGCTGGGGAAAAACTGTTTTTT. Its protein is CASSYSLGPGGAGEKLFF.

In its sample, this clonotype was seen a few times. The chain uses TRBV12-3 or TRBV12-4 and TRBJ1-1; D may be TRBD1 (6 bases). The CDR3 length is 16 residues. V gave up 3 bases and J gave up 6 bases, with 20 bases separating them. CDR3 in DNA: TGTGCCAGCAGTTTTTACAGGGCTCGGGGGAGTTCTGAAGCTTTCTTT. It is translated as CASSFYRARGSSEAFF.

The chain employs TRBV20-1 and TRBJ2-7, with TRBD1 identical over 8 bases. The CDR3 is 13 residues long. J was trimmed by 2 bases and V by 6 bases; bases with no gene match: 6. The germline gives CDR1 DFQATT, CDR2 SNEGSKA (reference sequence). CDR3 protein: CSALPGQAYEQYF. The CDR3 bases are TGCAGTGCCCTGCCGGGACAGGCCTACGAGCAGTACTTC.

Note on this clonotype: A single base separates this from a much larger clone, so it may be a read error. This chain connects TRBV2 to TRBJ2-7, with D tentatively TRBD2 (5 bases). The CDR3 runs 14 residues. Germline V gene sequence: CDR1 SNHLY, CDR2 FYNNEI. The chain's CDR3 is CAGSETDSSYEQYF. In DNA form, the CDR3 reads TGTGCCGGCAGTGAAACGGACTCATCCTACGAGCAGTACTTC.

This clonotype came up a few times. This CDR3 reads CSVVPSGIGQFF. The DNA of the CDR3 is TGCAGCGTTGTACCGTCAGGTATCGGGCAGTTCTTC. The chain carries TRBV29-1 and TRBJ2-1; D is undetermined. Germline CDR1 and CDR2: SQVTM and ANQGSEA. V was clipped by 4 bases and J by 12 bases, with 16 bases between them. This CDR3 has 12 amino acids.

This clonotype was observed a handful of times. The chain links TRBV7-2 to TRBJ2-7, with TRBD2 identical over 15 bases. The CDR3 loop spans 16 amino acids. V trimming: 1 base; J trimming: 6 bases; junction bases outside the gene matches: 4. In germline, CDR1 is SGHTA, CDR2 FQGNSA. The chain's CDR3 is CASSLGAGLAGGEQYF. The CDR3 coding sequence is TGTGCCAGCAGCTTAGGGGCGGGACTAGCGGGAGGCGAGCAGTACTTC.

This clonotype occurred a few times. The chain joins TRBV29-1 to TRBJ1-2; D call uncertain. The CDR3 consists of 13 residues. Germline V gene lookup returns CDR1 SQVTM and CDR2 ANQGSEA. Trimming removed 3 bases at V and 0 bases at J, with 8 bases between. The CDR3 here is CSVEGPANYGYTF. The CDR3 DNA sequence: TGCAGCGTTGAGGGCCCAGCTAACTATGGCTACACCTTC.

The chain uses TRBV7-2 and TRBJ1-1; D not resolved. Per germline, CDR1 SGHTA and CDR2 FQGNSA. V gave up 1 base and J gave up 3 bases, with 9 bases separating them. This CDR3 comprises 14 residues. The CDR3 DNA reads TGTGCCAGCAGCTTAGTGGGCCGGGACACTGAAGCTTTCTTT. Its protein product is CASSLVGRDTEAFF.

The chain couples TRBV11-2 to TRBJ2-7, with TRBD2 matching 15 bases. Per germline, CDR1 SGHAT and CDR2 FQNNGV. J lost 2 bases, V lost 6 bases, and 2 bases had no gene match. The CDR3 consists of 15 residues. DNA for the CDR3: TGTGCCAGCAGGGGGACTAGCGGGAGGACCTACGAGCAGTACTTC. Translated: CASRGTSGRTYEQYF.

This clonotype occurred many times. The chain recombines TRBV19 with TRBJ2-7; 10 nucleotides align to TRBD2. CDR1 and CDR2 from the germline V gene are LNHDA and SQIVND (reference sequence). Trimming at V came to 5 bases and at J to 7 bases, leaving 2 bases not matched to a gene. This CDR3 comprises 12 residues. This CDR3 is CASSGGLAEQYF. The CDR3, as DNA: TGTGCCAGTAGTGGGGGACTAGCGGAGCAGTACTTC. The variable domain in full, with the rest retrieved from reference TRBV19 and TRBJ2-7, is DGGITQSPKYLFRKEGQNVTLSCEQNLNHDAMYWYRQDPGQGLRLIYYSQIVNDFQKGDIAEGYSVSREKKESFPLTVTSAQKNPTAFYLCASSGGLAEQYFGPGTRLTVT.

The chain couples TRBV10-2 to TRBJ2-3; no definite D call. V lost 3 bases, J lost 3 bases, and 10 bases lay in between. The CDR3 is made up of 14 amino acids. CDR1 is WSHSY, CDR2 SAAADI, per germline. Written as DNA, the CDR3 is TGCGCCAGCAGTGATTTGGGTGGGACAGATACGCAGTATTTT. It encodes CASSDLGGTDTQYF.

This clonotype was counted a few times. CDR3 in DNA: TGTGCCAGCAGTTCAAGCCGACTCTCCTACGAGCAGTACTTC. Translated: CASSSSRLSYEQYF. V is TRBV12-3 or TRBV12-4 and J is TRBJ2-7; no clear D gene. Trimming left V 4 bases short and J 0 bases short, with 10 bases between. CDR3 length equals 14 residues.

Ten or more counts support this clonotype. The chain employs TRBV5-6 and TRBJ2-7; D may be TRBD1 or TRBD2 (5 bases each). Germline V CDR1 and CDR2: SGHDT, YYEEEE. Trimming took 5 bases from V and 2 from J, leaving 11 bases between them. The CDR3 sequence is 13 residues long. This CDR3 is CASRGELTYEQYF. CDR3 in DNA: TGTGCCAGCAGGGGGGAACTAACCTACGAGCAGTACTTC.

The chain is built from TRBV9 and TRBJ2-1; TRBD2 matches 8 bases. V was pared by 0 bases and J by 6 bases, with 17 bases of the junction left unmatched. The V gene's germline CDR1 is SGDLS and CDR2 YYNGEE. The CDR3 extends over 19 amino acids. The chain's CDR3 is CASSVVSGGASGGANEQFF. As DNA, the CDR3 is TGTGCCAGCAGCGTAGTCTCCGGGGGGGCTAGTGGAGGCGCCAATGAGCAGTTCTTC.

The J gene is TRBJ2-7, the V gene TRBV4-1; 11 nucleotides match TRBD2. V lost 2 bases to trimming and J lost 5 bases; unmatched junction nucleotides: 5. The CDR3 has 15 amino acids. Germline V gene data show CDR1 as MGHRA and CDR2 as YSYEKL. CDR3 protein: CASSQSRGLADEQYF. CDR3 sequence (DNA): TGCGCCAGCAGCCAATCTCGGGGACTAGCGGACGAGCAGTACTTC.

This rearrangement joins TRBV6-6 to TRBJ2-7, with TRBD1 matching 7 bases. J lost 2 bases, V lost 8 bases, and 3 bases had no gene match. The CDR3 consists of 12 residues. Germline V gene data show CDR1 as MNHNY and CDR2 as SVGAGI (reference sequence). CDR3 nucleotides: TGTGCCAGCGGGGGACAGACCTACGAGCAGTACTTC. It translates to CASGGQTYEQYF.

This clonotype was detected many times. The rearrangement links TRBV3-1 to TRBJ2-1; D gene ambiguous. Germline lookup yields CDR1 LGHDT and CDR2 YNNKEL (reference sequence). The ends were cut back, 6 bases at V and 9 bases at J, with 12 bases in the middle. There are 12 residues in the CDR3. The chain's CDR3 is CASSRGSIEQFF. CDR3 bases: TGTGCCAGCAGTCGAGGCAGCATTGAGCAGTTCTTC.

This clonotype was seen only a few times. The chain combines TRBV29-1 with TRBJ1-5, with D unclear. Trimming removed 1 base at V and 6 bases at J, with 13 bases between. This CDR3 has 14 residues. Germline V gene data show CDR1 as SQVTM and CDR2 as ANQGSEA. The CDR3 region has the DNA TGCAGCGTTGAAGGTCGAAGGGCCAGTCAGCCCCAGCATTTT. Translation: CSVEGRRASQPQHF.

The sample holds a few counts of this clonotype. V is TRBV6-1 and J is TRBJ2-7; the D gene could be TRBD1 or TRBD2 (6 bases each). CDR3 length: 13 residues. Germline CDR1 is MNHNS and CDR2 is SASEGT. V was clipped by 6 bases and J by 3 bases, with 12 bases between them. The CDR3 region has the DNA TGTGCCAGCAGATCTGGGGGGCACTACGAGCAGTACTTC. It yields the protein CASRSGGHYEQYF.

This clonotype was seen more than once but under ten times. This sequence joins TRBV29-1 and TRBJ1-2; D call uncertain. Between the trimmed V and J ends, which lost 3 bases and 1 base, there was a span of 9 bases. The CDR3 consists of 13 residues. Germline-derived CDR1 and CDR2 are SQVTM and ANQGSEA. CDR3 residues: CSVDQDGNYGYTF. The CDR3 DNA sequence: TGCAGCGTTGACCAGGACGGTAACTATGGCTACACCTTC.

This clonotype was seen many times. The chain combines TRBV5-1 with TRBJ2-7; D is ambiguous. The CDR3 is made up of 16 amino acids. Germline CDR1 is SGHRS and CDR2 is YFSETQ. With 0 bases removed from V and 3 bases from J, the gap between germline ends came to 16 bases. CDR3 amino acids: CASSLAGNLRDYEQYF. In DNA, the CDR3 is TGCGCCAGCAGCTTGGCCGGCAACCTAAGGGACTACGAGCAGTACTTC.

V and J are TRBV7-3 and TRBJ1-6; D remains unclear. Germline V gene data show CDR1 as SGHTA and CDR2 as FQGTGA. This CDR3 spans 14 amino acids. Trimming took 3 bases from V and 5 from J, leaving 8 bases between them. The CDR3 DNA reads TGTGCCAGCAGCTTGGCGGCTAATAATTCACCCCTCCACTTT. It yields the protein CASSLAANNSPLHF.

The gene calls are TRBV9 and TRBJ2-1, with 8 positions matching TRBD1. Trimming at V came to 3 bases and at J to 1 base, leaving 9 bases not matched to a gene. This CDR3 has 17 residues. Per germline, CDR1 SGDLS and CDR2 YYNGEE. CDR3 sequence reads: CASSGHQGARSYNEQFF. Written as DNA, the CDR3 is TGTGCCAGCAGCGGTCACCAGGGGGCACGGTCCTACAATGAGCAGTTCTTC.

This clonotype has at least ten counts. The V call is TRBV27, the J call TRBJ2-2; 14 nucleotides line up with TRBD2. Per the germline V gene, CDR1 is MNHEY and CDR2 is SMNVEV (reference sequence). The CDR3 has 16 amino acids. V shed 3 bases and J 6 bases; nucleotides not matched to a gene: 3. CDR3 protein: CASSFGTSGSPGELFF. The CDR3 coding sequence is TGTGCCAGCAGTTTTGGGACTAGCGGGAGTCCCGGGGAGCTGTTTTTT.